This TCR beta chain was retrieved from a study of response to subunit inactivated influenza vaccine. Points from the study as a whole: The authors suggested that few new T cells are recruited per seasonal influenza vaccination.

TCRdb passed the RT-PCR reads through MiXCR, listing each CDR3 protein once. The table records some 640,000 distinct CDR3 sequences, approximately 15% of them present only once. The CDR3 runs to 16 residues. CDR1 is SEHNR, CDR2 FQNEAQ, per germline (reference sequence). V was clipped by 4 bases and J by 9 bases, with 22 bases between them. Only a few counts were recorded for this clonotype. The antigen is undetermined. The TCR comes from a man aged 50-60 years who received an inactivated influenza vaccine. The V gene is TRBV7-9, the J gene TRBJ2-1, with TRBD2 as a possible D gene (5 bases). The sample was PBMCs from blood, taken 14 to 15 days before vaccination. The CDR3 sequence is CASSSRRSSSFSEQFF. The CDR3 region has the DNA TGTGCCAGCAGCTCCCGTAGGTCTAGCAGTTTTAGTGAGCAGTTCTTC.